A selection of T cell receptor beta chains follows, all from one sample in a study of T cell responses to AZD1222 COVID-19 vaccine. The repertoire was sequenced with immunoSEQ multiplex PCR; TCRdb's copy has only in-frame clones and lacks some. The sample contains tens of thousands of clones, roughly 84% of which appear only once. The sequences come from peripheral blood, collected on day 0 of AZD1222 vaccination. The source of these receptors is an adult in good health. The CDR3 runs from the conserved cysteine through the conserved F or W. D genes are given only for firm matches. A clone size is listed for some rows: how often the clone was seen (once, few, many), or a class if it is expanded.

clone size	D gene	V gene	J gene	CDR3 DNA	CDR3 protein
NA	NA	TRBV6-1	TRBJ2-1	TGTGCCAGCAGTGACCGGGTGGGGCGGAACAATGAGCAGTTCTTC	CASSDRVGRNNEQFF
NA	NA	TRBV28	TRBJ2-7	TGTGCCAGCAGGCTAGGGCGCCGGGGCTCCTACGAGCAGTACTTC	CASRLGRRGSYEQYF
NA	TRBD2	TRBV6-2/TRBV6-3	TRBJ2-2	TGTGCCAGCAGTCGGAGACTAGCGGTGTCCGGGGAGCTGTTTTTT	CASSRRLAVSGELFF
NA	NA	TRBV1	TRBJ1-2	TGCACCAGCAGCCAAGAATCTCCTGGCTACACCTTC	CTSSQESPGYTF
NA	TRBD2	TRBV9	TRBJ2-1	TGTGCCAGCAGCGTAACTGGACTAGCACGCAATGAGCAGTTCTTC	CASSVTGLARNEQFF
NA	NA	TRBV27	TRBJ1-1	NA	CASTQWGTGTFF
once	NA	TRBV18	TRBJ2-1	TGTGCCAGCTCACCACAGGGTAAATACAATGAGCAGTTCTTC	CASSPQGKYNEQFF
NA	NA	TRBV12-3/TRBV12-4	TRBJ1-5	TGTGCCAGCAGTTTGAGGTACAATCAGCCCCAGCATTTT	CASSLRYNQPQHF
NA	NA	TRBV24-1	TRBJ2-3	TGTGCCACCAGTGGGCATACAGATACGCAGTATTTT	CATSGHTDTQYF
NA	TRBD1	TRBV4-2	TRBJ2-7	TGTGCCAGCAGCCAAGTACAGGGGTCTGACGAGCAGTACTTC	CASSQVQGSDEQYF
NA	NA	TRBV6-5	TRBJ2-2	TGTGCCTTCAGAACAGGGGGGGGAACCGGGGAGCTGTTTTTT	CAFRTGGGTGELFF
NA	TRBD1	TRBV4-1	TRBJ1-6	TGCGCCAGCAGCCAAGCAGACAGGGGAGGTTCACCCCTCCACTTT	CASSQADRGGSPLHF
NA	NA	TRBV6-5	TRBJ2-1	TGTGCCAGCAGTTACTCGAGGTCAGCCTACAATGAGCAGTTCTTC	CASSYSRSAYNEQFF
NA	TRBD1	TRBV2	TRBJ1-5	TGTGCCAGCAGTGAAAGACAGGGGGATCAGCCCCAGCATTTT	CASSERQGDQPQHF
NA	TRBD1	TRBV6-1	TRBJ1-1	TGTGCCAGCAGTGATCCTCGGACAGGGAGTTTTAGCACTGAAGCTTTCTTT	CASSDPRTGSFSTEAFF
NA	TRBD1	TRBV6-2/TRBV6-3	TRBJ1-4	TGTGCCAGCAGTAGCCCGGGACAGCCTAATGAAAAACTGTTTTTT	CASSSPGQPNEKLFF
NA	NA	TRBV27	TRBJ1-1	TGTGCCAGCAGTTTAAGGAGGGAGACTGAAGCTTTCTTT	CASSLRRETEAFF
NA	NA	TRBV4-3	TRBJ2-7	TGCGCCAGCAGCCAAGATCGGGCGGGTCCCTACGAGCAGTACTTC	CASSQDRAGPYEQYF
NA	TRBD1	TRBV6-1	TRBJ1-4	TGTGCCAGCAGTGAAGGAGGGGGCGCGGGAGAAAAACTGTTTTTT	CASSEGGGAGEKLFF
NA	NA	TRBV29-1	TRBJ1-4	TGCAGCGTTGCCGAACCCCCATGGGGTGAAAAACTGTTTTTT	CSVAEPPWGEKLFF
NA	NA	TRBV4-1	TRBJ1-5	TGCGCCAGCAGCCCCCGGGGGAATCAGCCCCAGCATTTT	CASSPRGNQPQHF
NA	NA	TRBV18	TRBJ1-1	TGTGCCAGCTCACCTATATTTGATGGGGACACTGAAGCTTTCTTT	CASSPIFDGDTEAFF
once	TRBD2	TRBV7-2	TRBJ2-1	TGTGCCAGCAGCTTGCGACGGAGCGGGGGAACTAATGAGCAGTTCTTC	CASSLRRSGGTNEQFF
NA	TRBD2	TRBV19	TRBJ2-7	TGTGCCAGTACACCCACTAGCGGGGGTCGCGAGCAGTACTTC	CASTPTSGGREQYF
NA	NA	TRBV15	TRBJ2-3	TGTGCCGTCTCAGCTGGGGGGACCTCAGATACGCAGTATTTT	CAVSAGGTSDTQYF
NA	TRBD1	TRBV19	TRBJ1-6	TGTGCCAGTAGCCAAGACAGGGGAAATTCACCCCTCCACTTT	CASSQDRGNSPLHF
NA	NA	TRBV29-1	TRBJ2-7	TGCAGCGTTGAAGAGGGGGGGGCTCTCTCCTACGAGCAGTACTTC	CSVEEGGALSYEQYF
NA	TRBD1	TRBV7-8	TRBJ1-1	TGTGCCAGCAGCTACCTGCGGGACAGTCACACTGAAGCTTTCTTT	CASSYLRDSHTEAFF
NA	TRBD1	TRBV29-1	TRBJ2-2	TGCAGCGTTGTACAGGGGGACACCGGGGAGCTGTTTTTT	CSVVQGDTGELFF
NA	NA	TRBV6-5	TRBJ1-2	TGTGCCAGCAGTTACTCGACCTTTGGGGGCTACACCTTC	CASSYSTFGGYTF
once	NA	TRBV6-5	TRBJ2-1	TGTGCCAGCAGCAGAAGGTCGGACAATGAGCAGTTCTTC	CASSRRSDNEQFF
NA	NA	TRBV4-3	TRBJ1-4	TGCGCCAGCAGCCAAGATCTATCCTCAACTAATGAAAAACTGTTTTTT	CASSQDLSSTNEKLFF
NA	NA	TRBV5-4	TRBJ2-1	TGTGCCAGCAGCGATTGGGATGGGATCGTAGGCGATGAGCAGTTCTTC	CASSDWDGIVGDEQFF
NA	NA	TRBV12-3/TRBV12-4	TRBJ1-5	TGTGCCAGCAGCTTCACAGGTCTCGGGCCCCAGCATTTT	CASSFTGLGPQHF
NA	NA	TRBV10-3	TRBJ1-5	TGTGCCATCAGTGAGTCTCAGGGTCGGCAGCCCCAGCATTTT	CAISESQGRQPQHF
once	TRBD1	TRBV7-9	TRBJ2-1	TGTGCCAGCAGCCGACAGGGGGGTACCTACAATGAGCAGTTCTTC	CASSRQGGTYNEQFF
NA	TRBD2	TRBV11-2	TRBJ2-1	TGTGCCAGCAGCTTAGCTAGCGGGGTGTACAATGAGCAGTTCTTC	CASSLASGVYNEQFF
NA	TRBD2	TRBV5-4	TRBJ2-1	TGTGCCAGCAGCGCACTCGGGACTAGCGGGGGGAGCTCCTACAATGAGCAGTTCTTC	CASSALGTSGGSSYNEQFF
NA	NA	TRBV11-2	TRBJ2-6	TGTGCCAGCAGCGATCCCGTCTCTGGGGCCAACGTCCTGACTTTC	CASSDPVSGANVLTF
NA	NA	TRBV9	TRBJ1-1	TGTGCCAGCAGCGTAGAGCAGGGCGACACTGAAGCTTTCTTT	CASSVEQGDTEAFF
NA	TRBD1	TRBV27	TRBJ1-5	TGTGCCAGCAGAGGGCAGGGGGCAAGCCAGCCCCAGCATTTT	CASRGQGASQPQHF
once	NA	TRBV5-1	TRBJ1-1	TGCGCCAGCAGCTTCGAGACGGGGGCTGAAGCTTTCTTT	CASSFETGAEAFF
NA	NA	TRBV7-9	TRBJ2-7	TGTGCCAGCAGACCCCTCCGGGGCGAACCCTCTAGCTCCTACGAGCAGTACTTC	CASRPLRGEPSSSYEQYF
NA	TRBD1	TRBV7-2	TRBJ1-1	TGTGCCAGCAGCTTAATGGGACAGGGAACTGAAGCTTTCTTT	CASSLMGQGTEAFF
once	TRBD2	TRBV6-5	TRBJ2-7	TGTGCCAGCAGTTACTCGACGGGGGGATCTTACGAGCAGTACTTC	CASSYSTGGSYEQYF
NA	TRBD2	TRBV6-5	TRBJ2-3	TGTGCCAGCAGGCGACTAGCGGGGGCTACAGATACGCAGTATTTT	CASRRLAGATDTQYF
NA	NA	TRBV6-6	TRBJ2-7	TGTGCCAGCAGTTACGGATCTGGGACTGTTTACGAGCAGTACTTC	CASSYGSGTVYEQYF
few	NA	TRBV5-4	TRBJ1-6	TGTGCCAGCTCTGAGGGCAGAGATTCACCCCTCCACTTT	CASSEGRDSPLHF
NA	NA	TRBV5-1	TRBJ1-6	TGCGCCAGCAGCCTACAGGGTTCACCCCTCCACTTT	CASSLQGSPLHF
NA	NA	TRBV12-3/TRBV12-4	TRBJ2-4	TGTGCCAGCAGTTTCGCGACAAAAAACATTCAGTACTTC	CASSFATKNIQYF
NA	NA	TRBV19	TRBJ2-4	TGTGCCAGTAGTATGAGTTGGGTGCGCGGCATAGGCAAAAACATTCAGTACTTC	CASSMSWVRGIGKNIQYF